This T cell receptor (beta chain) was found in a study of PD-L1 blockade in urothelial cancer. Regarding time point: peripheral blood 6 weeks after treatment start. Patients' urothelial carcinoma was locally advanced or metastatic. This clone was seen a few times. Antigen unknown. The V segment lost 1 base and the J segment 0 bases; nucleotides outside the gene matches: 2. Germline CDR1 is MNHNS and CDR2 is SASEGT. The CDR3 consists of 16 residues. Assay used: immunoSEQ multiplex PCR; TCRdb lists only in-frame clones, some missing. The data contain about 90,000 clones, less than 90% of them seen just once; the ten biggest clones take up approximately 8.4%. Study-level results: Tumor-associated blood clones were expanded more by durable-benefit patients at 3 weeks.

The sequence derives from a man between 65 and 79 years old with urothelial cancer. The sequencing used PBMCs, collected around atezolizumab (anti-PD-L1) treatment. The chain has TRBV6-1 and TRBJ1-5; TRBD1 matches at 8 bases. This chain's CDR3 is CASSEGTGFSNQPQHF. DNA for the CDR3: TGTGCCAGCAGTGAAGGGACAGGGTTTAGCAATCAGCCCCAGCATTTT.